What follows describes a single T cell receptor (beta chain). Its target is not known. Germline is not matched at one junction end, which may reflect a read error. The sample belongs to a study of identical twins. Overall study results and limits: Less excess twin sharing appeared in beta out-of-frame sequences. Fewer insertions characterized abundant cord blood beta clonotypes, whereas memory repertoires showed none. Models, which agreed with sharing between unrelated individuals, nonetheless underestimated the out-of-frame TCR alpha sharing seen in monozygotic twins. Invariant cells of the MAIT and iNKT types might have partly distorted the zero-insertion analyses.

The CDR3 has 18 residues. TCRdb processed the 5' RACE reads anew with MiXCR; each CDR3 protein has one entry. The sample lists a few hundred thousand distinct CDR3 sequences, more than 9% occurring once. The same data also contributed to another study, on yellow fever vaccine responses in identical twins.

Sequencing was carried out using PBMCs. This chain connects TRBV12-3 or TRBV12-4 to TRBJ2-1; TRBD2 aligns across 7 bases. The receptor was isolated from a young woman in good health. The CDR3, as DNA: TGTGCCATCAGTCCAACCACGCTGGGGGGGAGCTCCTACAATGAGCAGTTCTTC. Amino acids: CAISPTTLGGSSYNEQFF.